What follows is one T cell receptor beta chain and its context. The clone's antigen remains unknown. The germline gene is not matched at one end of the junction; a read error may be the cause. Before undergoing thyroid surgery, none of the patients had been given any kind of treatment. Patient clinical samples collected from about 2012 to 2019 were retrospectively analysed using T-cell receptor beta sequencing. Library preparation employed PCR. For sequencing, an Illumina HiSeq 4000 was employed. High-throughput sequencing was used to profile the TCR beta-chain CDR3 region of every patient. The original pipeline was this. A classifier to discriminate distant-metastatic papillary thyroid cancer patients was built from CDR3 differences across clinicopathological groups. The Shannon index was used to measure repertoire diversity, and the Morisita-Horn index was used to measure how similar tumor and blood repertoires were. TCRdb ran its own pipeline on the public reads, namely fastp trimming at Q25 and MiXCR clone calling, and kept in-frame beta chains. The V and J calls and clone size come from TCRdb's table, not from the authors' own analysis. Counted in this sample were tens of thousands of clones; 22% of them appeared once. Jointly, the top ten make up roughly 3.8% of the sample.

This specimen comes from a study of metastatic and nonmetastatic thyroid tumors (dated by TCRdb to the early 2020s). In terms of the full investigation: Repertoires were compared across peripheral blood and tumor or nodule tissue samples from malignant and benign thyroid patients. The paper's findings and limits, for the study overall: In both blood and tumor samples, TCR beta diversity was reported to be significantly higher in malignant tumors than in benign nodules.

The receptor was derived from a male donor with papillary thyroid cancer or a benign thyroid nodule (not recorded which). Some clones in this sample may be carry-over from other donors' samples. The sample taken for sequencing was blood.

The sequence in DNA is TGCAGTGCTAGTGGTCAGTTAGACACTGAAGCTCTCTTT. Its translation is CSASGQLDTEALF. The chain uses TRBV20-1 and TRBJ1-1, with the D gene call left open. Via the germline V gene (reference sequence), CDR1 is DFQATT and CDR2 SNEGSKA. The CDR3 contains 13 residues, cysteine and phenylalanine counted. Only the CDR3 part of the read is kept: 39 bases, read in frame from the first base.